This entry features one T cell receptor beta chain sequence. The antigen is undetermined. V was clipped by 1 base and J by 9 bases, with 10 bases between them. CDR3 length: 13 residues. This entry belongs to a study of vaccination and CD4 T cells after COVID-19. Treatment specified: roughly 11-day PBMC culture with coronavirus spike peptide pools or control peptides (ViraFEST assay). Positive PCR tests dated from March to December 2020, predating US Alpha, Beta and Delta variants. Two million PBMCs were grown per well alongside roughly 10 IU/ml IL-2 and about 9.5 ug/ml peptide pools. After culture for nine to eleven days, isolation of CD4+ T cells was performed by negative selection. The Oncomine TCR Beta short-read assay was applied to DNA of cultured CD4+ T cells. TCRdb independently ran MiXCR on the PCR reads; one entry per CDR3 protein. The sample contains approximately 15,000 distinct CDR3 sequences, around two fifths of which appear only once.

This TCR was recovered from a human donor who had recovered from COVID-19. The chain joins TRBV12-3 or TRBV12-4 to TRBJ2-1, with a weak D call TRBD1 (6 bases). This specimen was CD4+ T cells from blood, cultured in vitro, taken after SARS-CoV-2 vaccination. The CDR3 DNA follows: TGTGCCAGCAGTTTAGAGGTAGGGGGTGAGCAGTTCTTC. This codes for CASSLEVGGEQFF.